These 12 T cell receptor beta chains were sequenced from one sample in a study of T-cell memory formation after mild COVID-19. From the 5' RACE reads, TCRdb called clonotypes with MiXCR, one entry per CDR3 protein. This sample has 410,000 or so distinct CDR3 sequences, with about 22% found just once. The sequencing input was PBMCs or a T cell subset sorted from them (not recorded which). Receptor source: an adult woman who had mild COVID-19 (a few samples of this study predate the infection). Cell type and time point are not known.

This clonotype turned up a few times. J is TRBJ2-2 and V is TRBV29-1; D not certain. This CDR3 has 16 amino acids. Germline loops: CDR1 SQVTM, CDR2 ANQGSEA. Between the trimmed V and J ends, which lost 1 base and 0 bases, there was a span of 12 bases. This CDR3 reads CSVEVPTVSNTGELFF. The DNA of the CDR3 is TGCAGCGTTGAAGTCCCGACCGTCTCGAACACCGGGGAGCTGTTTTTT.

The genes are TRBV5-5 and TRBJ1-1, with 8 bases aligning to TRBD1. The germline CDR1 and CDR2 sequences are SGHKS and YYEKEE (reference sequence). J gave up 5 bases and V 0 bases, and 9 bases lay outside the gene matches. The CDR3 extends over 16 amino acids. CDR3 nucleotide sequence: TGTGCCAGCAGCTTGGGACCAGGACAGGGTGGAACTGAAGCTTTCTTT. Translating gives CASSLGPGQGGTEAFF.

The gene calls are TRBV13 and TRBJ2-7, with D perhaps being TRBD1 or TRBD2 (5 bases each). Germline CDR1 is PRHDT and CDR2 is FYEKMQ (reference sequence). The CDR3 sequence is 15 residues long. V lost 5 bases and J 3 bases, leaving 17 bases between the germline ends. CDR3 DNA: TGTGCCAGCAGCGCACCCCTTACTAGGGGCTACGAGCAGTACTTC. Translation: CASSAPLTRGYEQYF.

The chain combines TRBV6-2 or TRBV6-3 with TRBJ2-1; TRBD2 matches 8 bases. The CDR3 covers 14 residues. With 5 bases clipped from V and 9 bases from J, the junction kept 9 bases outside the gene matches. CDR1 and CDR2 from the germline V gene are MNHEY and SVGEGT. The CDR3 DNA is TGTGCCAGCAGTAATCCCCCGGCGGGGGGTGAGCAGTTCTTC. This encodes CASSNPPAGGEQFF.

The table lists this clonotype with a few counts. This chain uses TRBV9 with TRBJ1-2; D gene ambiguous. The CDR3 totals 14 residues. V lost 0 bases, J lost 4 bases, and 10 bases lay in between. The V gene's germline CDR1 is SGDLS and CDR2 YYNGEE. CDR3 protein: CASSVDQESYGYTF. The CDR3 DNA sequence: TGTGCCAGCAGCGTAGACCAGGAGAGCTATGGCTACACCTTC.

This clonotype was counted only a few times. This chain connects TRBV7-8 to TRBJ2-1, with TRBD2 matching over 8 bases. Trimming cost V 7 bases and J 8 bases; bases outside gene matches: 7. The germline gives CDR1 SGHVS, CDR2 FQNEAQ. The CDR3 is made up of 13 amino acids. CDR3 nucleotide sequence: TGTGCCAGCAATGGAGCGGGGGCCCATGAGCAGTTCTTC. Residues: CASNGAGAHEQFF.

This clonotype was observed a handful of times. The CDR3 loop is CASSLGTDIQYF. The CDR3 nucleotides are TGTGCCAGCAGCTTGGGGACAGACATTCAGTACTTC. This rearrangement joins TRBV5-5 to TRBJ2-4, with D maybe TRBD1 (6 bases). Trimming left V 0 bases short and J 8 bases short, with 6 bases between. The CDR3 length is 12 residues. In germline, CDR1 is SGHKS, CDR2 YYEKEE (reference sequence).

In its sample, this clonotype was seen a few times. CDR3 DNA sequence: TGTGCCAGCAGCTCGGACGGGACCTTGAACTATGGCTACACCTTC. Amino acids: CASSSDGTLNYGYTF. The chain couples TRBV3-1 to TRBJ1-2; TRBD1 is a possible D gene (5 bases). Trimming stripped 5 bases from V and 2 bases from J, with 15 bases between. The germline V gene has CDR1 LGHDT and CDR2 YNNKEL (reference sequence). CDR3 length: 15 residues.

In this sample, this clonotype turned up a few times. The chain joins TRBV5-6 to TRBJ2-7, with unresolved D. Germline CDR1 and CDR2: SGHDT and YYEEEE. This CDR3 is built from 13 residues. Trimming stripped 2 bases from V and 3 bases from J, with 9 bases between. In DNA form, the CDR3 reads TGTGCCAGCAGCTTCGATCACTTCTACGAGCAGTACTTC. As protein: CASSFDHFYEQYF.

This chain joins TRBV12-3 or TRBV12-4 and TRBJ1-1; D is unresolved. The length of the CDR3 is 14 residues. V lost 5 bases to trimming and J lost 6 bases, with 16 bases between them. The CDR3: CASSPSLGIPEAFF. The CDR3 bases are TGTGCCAGCAGTCCGTCCCTGGGGATTCCTGAAGCTTTCTTT.

At least ten counts were recorded for this clonotype. The chain carries TRBV13 and TRBJ2-5; D remains unclear. V gave up 0 bases and J gave up 2 bases, with 7 bases separating them. Germline V gives CDR1 PRHDT, CDR2 FYEKMQ (reference sequence). This CDR3 is built from 14 residues. CDR3: CASSLGRIQETQYF. The CDR3 nucleotides read TGTGCCAGCAGCTTAGGTCGAATACAAGAGACCCAGTACTTC.

This clonotype was observed a few times. The rearrangement links TRBV9 to TRBJ2-7; the D call may be TRBD1 or TRBD2 (5 bases each). The CDR3 is 15 residues long. V dropped 0 bases and J dropped 6 bases, with 16 bases sitting between them. From germline, CDR1 is SGDLS and CDR2 YYNGEE. The DNA for the CDR3 is TGTGCCAGCAGCGTAGGGTCAGGGAAGGGAGCCGAGCAGTACTTC. It codes for CASSVGSGKGAEQYF.